Below, 5 T cell receptor beta chains from the same sample are listed, as sequenced in a study of patients and donors after allogeneic stem cell transplantation. Using its own MiXCR run on the RT-PCR reads, TCRdb lists one record per CDR3 protein. The sample lists some 880,000 distinct CDR3 sequences; under 20% were seen once. The sample consisted of blood, either unsorted or a sorted T cell fraction (not recorded which). These receptors were obtained from a human donor who was either an allogeneic HSCT recipient or a stem cell or donor lymphocyte infusion donor (not recorded which). It is not recorded whose cells these are; they may come from a transplant donor.

The chain uses TRBV18 and TRBJ2-2; TRBD2 agrees at 12 bases. There are 19 residues in the CDR3. Germline V gene data show CDR1 as KGHSH and CDR2 as LQKENI. Germline trimming cut 4 bases from V and 0 bases from J; bases unmatched to any gene: 9. CDR3 DNA sequence: TGTGCCAGCTCACTTCGGACTAGCGGGACCAACGCGAACACCGGGGAGCTGTTTTTT. Residues: CASSLRTSGTNANTGELFF.

The chain links TRBV9 to TRBJ2-3; 7 nucleotides agree with TRBD2. Per germline, CDR1 SGDLS and CDR2 YYNGEE. CDR3 length: 17 amino acids. The V and J ends lost 3 bases and 0 bases, in that order; junction bases with no gene match: 10. Here the CDR3 reads CASSAEFGRPSTDTQYF. DNA of the CDR3: TGTGCCAGCAGCGCTGAATTCGGGAGGCCGAGCACAGATACGCAGTATTTT.

This clonotype was observed a few times. The genes are TRBV12-3 or TRBV12-4 and TRBJ2-2; 7 bases match TRBD2. The CDR3 is 15 amino acids. Trimming at V came to 5 bases and at J to 3 bases, leaving 6 bases not matched to a gene. The CDR3 coding sequence is TGTGCCAGCAGTCTCGGGGACTACTACACCGGGGAGCTGTTTTTT. Its protein is CASSLGDYYTGELFF.

CDR3 nucleotides: TGCGCCAGCAGCTGGGGGACATCTAACTATGGCTACACCTTC. This translates into CASSWGTSNYGYTF. V usage is TRBV5-1 and J usage is TRBJ1-2; weak D call: TRBD1 (6 bases). Looked up from germline, CDR1 is SGHRS and CDR2 is YFSETQ. The CDR3 extends over 14 amino acids. V was trimmed by 3 bases and J by 0 bases, leaving 9 bases between them.

This clonotype turned up a few times. This rearrangement joins TRBV20-1 to TRBJ1-5; D uncertain. There are 13 residues in the CDR3. The germline V and J ends were trimmed by 4 bases and 7 bases, with 14 bases remaining between them. Germline V lookup: CDR1 DFQATT, CDR2 SNEGSKA (reference sequence). The CDR3, as DNA: TGCAGTGCTACTGAAGGTGTTGGCCAGCCCCAGCATTTT. Protein product: CSATEGVGQPQHF.